What follows are 22 T cell receptor beta chains derived from one specimen sequenced in a study of OX40 agonist ivuxolimab in advanced cancers. Some clones are missing from TCRdb's copy, which holds only in-frame ones; the method was immunoSEQ multiplex PCR. The data hold 70,000 to 95,000 clones, with 80% to 90% observed a single time. The sequencing here drew on CD4+ or CD8+ T cells sorted from blood, taken in a trial of the OX40 agonist ivuxolimab. Receptor source: an adult with an advanced solid tumor such as melanoma, head and neck, liver or kidney cancer.

Only a few counts were recorded for this clone. The J gene is TRBJ1-2, the V gene TRBV5-1; TRBD1 matches 7 bases. This CDR3 is 14 amino acids long. J lost 3 bases, V lost 4 bases, and 6 bases had no gene match. Germline V gene lookup returns CDR1 SGHRS and CDR2 YFSETQ. CDR3 loop: CASSPTGADYGYTF. CDR3 coding DNA: TGCGCCAGCAGCCCCACAGGGGCTGACTATGGCTACACCTTC.

This chain links TRBV11-3 with TRBJ2-7, with D perhaps TRBD1 (5 bases). Germline-derived CDR1 and CDR2 are SGHNT and YENEEA. This CDR3 region has 14 residues. V dropped 4 bases and J dropped 0 bases, with 10 bases sitting between them. Here the CDR3 DNA reads TGTGCCAGCAGCTCCAGGGTTGGCTCCTACGAGCAGTACTTC. This sequence encodes CASSSRVGSYEQYF.

The gene calls are TRBV10-3 and TRBJ2-1; D is unclear. Germline CDR1 ENHRY, CDR2 SYGVKD. The CDR3 spans 13 residues. Trimming removed 3 bases from V and 4 bases from J, with 7 bases in between. For the CDR3, the DNA is TGTGCCATCAGTGAACCAGCTTACAATGAGCAGTTCTTC. It translates to CAISEPAYNEQFF.

This rearrangement joins TRBV30 to TRBJ1-5, with a tentative D call TRBD1 (5 bases). Trimming cost V 0 bases and J 7 bases, with 10 bases left between them. The germline gives CDR1 GTSNPN, CDR2 SVGIG (reference sequence). The CDR3 is 13 amino acids. CDR3 sequence (DNA): TGTGCCTGGAGTGTTGGGGCAGAACAGCCCCAGCATTTT. Encoded protein: CAWSVGAEQPQHF.

This clone was picked up a small number of times. The chain has TRBV4-2 and TRBJ2-7, with TRBD1 matching over 10 bases. The germline V gene encodes CDR1 LGHNA and CDR2 YNFKEQ. The trim removed 1 base at V and 6 bases at J, leaving 3 bases unmatched. The CDR3 loop spans 14 amino acids. CDR3 DNA: TGTGCCAGCAGCCAAGCGGGACAGGGGTCCGAGCAGTACTTC. Translation: CASSQAGQGSEQYF.

The rearrangement links TRBV6-1 to TRBJ1-1, with 11 bases fitting TRBD1. J was trimmed by 8 bases and V by 6 bases; bases with no gene match: 11. Germline CDR1 is MNHNS and CDR2 is SASEGT. The CDR3 loop spans 15 amino acids. The CDR3 bases are TGTGCCAGCAGCCGCAATCCGGGACAGGGGGGGGAAGCTTTCTTT. Translation: CASSRNPGQGGEAFF.

V is TRBV11-2 and J is TRBJ1-1; weak D call: TRBD1 (5 bases). V was shortened by 2 bases and J by 5 bases, with 12 bases between the two germline ends. The V gene's germline CDR1 is SGHAT and CDR2 FQNNGV. This CDR3 spans 14 amino acids. CDR3 coding DNA: TGTGCCAGCAGCTTAAAGGGGAGAGGAACTGAAGCTTTCTTT. Amino acids: CASSLKGRGTEAFF.

The chain uses TRBV10-3 and TRBJ2-5; D may match TRBD1 or TRBD2 (5 bases each). V was pared by 4 bases and J by 2 bases, with 11 bases between. CDR1 and CDR2 from the germline V gene are ENHRY and SYGVKD. The CDR3 is 14 residues long. The CDR3 sequence: CAISGGAGQETQYF. CDR3 DNA: TGTGCCATCAGTGGAGGGGCAGGTCAAGAGACCCAGTACTTC.

V gene TRBV5-8 combines with J gene TRBJ2-7; the D is unclear. V lost 6 bases and J lost 3, with 7 bases in between. CDR1 and CDR2 (germline): SGHTS, YDEGEE. The CDR3 consists of 11 residues. The CDR3 DNA sequence: TGTGCCAGCATCCAATTCTACGAGCAGTACTTC. Amino acids: CASIQFYEQYF.

This sequence joins TRBV9 and TRBJ2-6, with D tentatively TRBD1 or TRBD2 (5 bases each). V lost 0 bases and J lost 2, with 6 bases in between. CDR1 SGDLS and CDR2 YYNGEE come from the germline V gene. This CDR3 has 15 residues. The CDR3 nucleotides read TGTGCCAGCAGCGTAGGAGGGGCTGGGGCCAACGTCCTGACTTTC. It codes for CASSVGGAGANVLTF.

The chain recombines TRBV4-2 with TRBJ2-3, with TRBD1 identical over 8 bases. Trimming took 4 bases from V and 4 from J; bases not matched to a gene: 4. Per the germline V gene, CDR1 is LGHNA and CDR2 is YNFKEQ. CDR3 length: 14 residues. CDR3 sequence reads: CASSPGQDADTQYF. The CDR3 DNA follows: TGTGCCAGCAGCCCGGGACAGGACGCAGATACGCAGTATTTT.

The rearrangement joins TRBV28 to TRBJ1-2, with 7 nucleotides matching TRBD1. Trimming took 6 bases from V and 2 from J; bases not matched to a gene: 15. Germline CDR1 reads MDHEN; CDR2 reads SYDVKM. This CDR3 comprises 17 residues. DNA for the CDR3: TGTGCCAGCAGCGGTCCCCCTGGTAGGGGGCCAAACTATGGCTACACCTTC. This codes for CASSGPPGRGPNYGYTF.

The chain carries TRBV5-1 and TRBJ2-3; no clear D gene. The CDR3 is 15 amino acids. Trimming cost V 0 bases and J 0 bases, with 8 bases left between them. CDR1 SGHRS and CDR2 YFSETQ come from the germline V gene. The CDR3 DNA reads as TGCGCCAGCAGCTTGGTTTCCACTAGCACAGATACGCAGTATTTT. Protein product: CASSLVSTSTDTQYF.

This clone showed up just once. The chain carries TRBV7-9 and TRBJ2-2, with D perhaps assigned TRBD1 or TRBD2 (5 bases each). CDR1 SEHNR and CDR2 FQNEAQ come from the germline V gene (reference sequence). This CDR3 region has 16 residues. V was cut by 3 bases and J by 5 bases, with 16 bases left in between. In DNA, the CDR3 is TGTGCCAGCAGCTTCATGGGGGTATTGGGGACCGGGGAGCTGTTTTTT. Translated: CASSFMGVLGTGELFF.

The genes are TRBV11-3 and TRBJ2-3, with a weak D call TRBD2 (6 bases). This CDR3 region has 18 residues. Trimming cost V 3 bases and J 0 bases, with 19 bases left between them. Germline values: CDR1 SGHNT, CDR2 YENEEA. The CDR3 sequence is CASSFPLGVAASTDTQYF. The DNA of the CDR3 is TGTGCCAGCAGCTTCCCCCTCGGGGTAGCGGCTAGCACAGATACGCAGTATTTT. The entire variable domain, with the rest obtained from reference TRBV11-3 and TRBJ2-3, is as follows: EAGVVQSPRYKIIEKKQPVAFWCNPISGHNTLYWYLQNLGQGPELLIRYENEEAVDDSQLPKDRFSAERLKGVDSTLKIQPAELGDSAVYLCASSFPLGVAASTDTQYFGPGTRLTVL.

Worth noting for this clone: Its ends do not fully match the called genes, so a read error is possible. This chain links TRBV7-7 with TRBJ2-3, with 13 bases lining up with TRBD2. Germline CDR1 is SSHAT and CDR2 is FNYEAQ (reference sequence). The CDR3 is 18 amino acids. CDR3 sequence reads: CASSPRLAGGSSTDTQYF. Here the CDR3 DNA reads TGTGCTAGCAGCCCGCGACTAGCGGGGGGATCTAGCACAGATACGCAGTATTTT. The variable domain in full, with the rest retrieved from reference TRBV7-7 and TRBJ2-3, is GAGVSQSPRYKVTKRGQDVTLRCDPISSHATLYWYQQALGQGPEFLTYFNYEAQPDKSGLPSDRFSAERPEGSISTLTIQRTEQRDSAMYRCASSPRLAGGSSTDTQYFGPGTRLTVL.

The rearrangement uses TRBV28 and TRBJ1-2; possibly TRBD1 for D (5 bases). The CDR3 length is 13 residues. With 6 bases removed from V and 5 bases from J, the gap between germline ends came to 13 bases. Germline V lookup: CDR1 MDHEN, CDR2 SYDVKM. CDR3 coding DNA: TGTGCCAGCAGGGTGGGGCACCAATATGGCTACACCTTC. Amino acid sequence: CASRVGHQYGYTF.

The chain employs TRBV4-2 and TRBJ1-2; D is uncertain. Germline CDR1 reads LGHNA; CDR2 reads YNFKEQ. V lost 5 bases and J 2 bases, leaving 9 bases between the germline ends. The CDR3 runs 13 residues. CDR3 in amino acids: CASSLASNYGYTF. In DNA, the CDR3 is TGTGCCAGCAGCTTGGCCTCGAACTATGGCTACACCTTC.

This chain links TRBV7-9 with TRBJ1-2; D gene uncertain. This CDR3 is built from 12 residues. Trimming took 4 bases from V and 7 from J, leaving 10 bases between them. CDR1 SEHNR and CDR2 FQNEAQ come from the germline V gene (reference sequence). For the CDR3, the DNA is TGTGCCAGCAGCTCACAAGGACTTGGCTACACCTTC. Protein product: CASSSQGLGYTF.

The chain links TRBV11-1 to TRBJ2-7; the D gene could be TRBD1 or TRBD2 (5 bases each). There are 14 residues in the CDR3. V was trimmed by 1 base and J by 9 bases, leaving 16 bases between them. Germline V lookup: CDR1 SGHAT, CDR2 FQDESV (reference sequence). CDR3 DNA: TGTGCCAGCAGCTTAGGGGGCGACCTACGGGGGCAGTACTTC. Encoded protein: CASSLGGDLRGQYF.

The genes are TRBV6-1 and TRBJ1-2; 7 bases align to TRBD1. The ends lost 6 bases at V and 8 bases at J; junction bases unmatched: 12. Germline CDR1 MNHNS, CDR2 SASEGT. The CDR3 spans 14 residues. The CDR3 protein is CASREKQGPHGYTF. For the CDR3, the DNA is TGTGCCAGCAGGGAGAAACAGGGGCCGCACGGCTACACCTTC.

J is TRBJ1-2 and V is TRBV25-1; possible D gene TRBD1, 6 bases. The CDR3 is made up of 11 amino acids. Trimming stripped 6 bases from V and 7 bases from J, with 9 bases between. Germline-derived CDR1 and CDR2 are MGHDK and SYGVNS. The CDR3 sequence: CASRQGSGYTF. For the CDR3, the DNA is TGTGCCAGCAGACAGGGCAGTGGCTACACCTTC.